These 12 T cell receptor beta chains came from one sample sequenced in a study of blood T cell repertoires in COVID-19. Using immunoSEQ multiplex PCR, the repertoire was profiled, and TCRdb retains in-frame clones only, with some absent. The data hold about 250,000 clones, with about 83% observed a single time. Sequencing was done on a sample of peripheral blood. These receptors originate from an elderly woman with COVID-19, enrolled during active disease.

The CDR3 DNA is TGTGCCAGCACCCGCCTACAGGGCTCCTATAATTCACCCCTCCACTTT. Its protein product is CASTRLQGSYNSPLHF. J is TRBJ1-6 and V is TRBV3-1 (or the pseudogene TRBV3-2); weak D call: TRBD1 (6 bases). Trimming stripped 7 bases from V and 0 bases from J, with 13 bases between. Germline loops: CDR1 LGHDT, CDR2 YNNKEL (reference sequence). There are 16 residues in the CDR3.

This clone appeared once. Written as DNA, the CDR3 is TGCGCCAGCAGCCCCGGGACAGGGCTATTCTCTGGAAACACCATATATTTT. Its translation: CASSPGTGLFSGNTIYF. V gene TRBV5-1 combines with J gene TRBJ1-3; 9 positions agree with TRBD1. J was trimmed by 0 bases and V by 4 bases; bases with no gene match: 8. The CDR3 contains 17 residues. Germline V gene sequence: CDR1 SGHRS, CDR2 YFSETQ.

A note on this clone: Other DNA sequences from this sample encode an identical CDR3 as well. The V gene is TRBV29-1, the J gene TRBJ1-4; 9 bases map to TRBD1. V lost 5 bases, J lost 8 bases, and 6 bases stayed unmatched. The germline V gene encodes CDR1 SQVTM and CDR2 ANQGSEA. There are 13 residues in the CDR3. This chain's CDR3 is CSVQGQGGEKLFF. DNA of the CDR3: TGCAGCGTTCAGGGACAGGGAGGGGAAAAACTGTTTTTT.

A few counts support this clone. The chain joins TRBV9 to TRBJ1-6; 11 nucleotides match TRBD1. Germline trimming cut 3 bases from V and 6 bases from J; bases unmatched to any gene: 2. The germline V gene has CDR1 SGDLS and CDR2 YYNGEE. This CDR3 contains 15 residues. The CDR3 DNA is TGTGCCAGCAGCGCTGGACAGGGGGCTAATTCACCCCTCCACTTT. Encoded protein: CASSAGQGANSPLHF.

V is TRBV24-1 and J is TRBJ2-1, with a tentative D call TRBD2 (6 bases). CDR3 size: 14 residues. The V gene's germline CDR1 is KGHDR and CDR2 SFDVKD. V lost 8 bases, J lost 9 bases, and 19 bases lay in between. The CDR3 region has the DNA TGTGCCACCAACGGAGGGAGGACCACGACTGAGCAGTTCTTC. Protein product: CATNGGRTTTEQFF.

V and J are TRBV29-1 and TRBJ1-2, with D unresolved. CDR3 size: 13 residues. Trimming left V 4 bases short and J 4 bases short, with 13 bases between. Germline V gene sequence: CDR1 SQVTM, CDR2 ANQGSEA. Here the CDR3 reads CSVVWWGGYGYTF. The CDR3 region has the DNA TGCAGCGTTGTATGGTGGGGAGGCTATGGCTACACCTTC. The full variable domain, its missing parts supplied by reference TRBV29-1 and TRBJ1-2, is SAVISQKPSRDICQRGTSLTIQCQVDSQVTMMFWYRQQPGQSLTLIATANQGSEATYESGFVIDKFPISRPNLTFSTLTVSNMSPEDSSIYLCSVVWWGGYGYTFGSGTRLTVV.

The chain joins TRBV7-3 to TRBJ2-1; D is possibly TRBD2 (5 bases). Germline values: CDR1 SGHTA, CDR2 FQGTGA. This CDR3 has 16 amino acids. Trimming removed 1 base at V and 0 bases at J, with 10 bases between. The CDR3 sequence: CASSLIAGGSYNEQFF. The CDR3 nucleotides are TGTGCCAGCAGCTTAATTGCGGGCGGCTCCTACAATGAGCAGTTCTTC.

This clone was detected only once. The rearrangement uses TRBV2 and TRBJ1-5; possible D gene TRBD1, 6 bases. The germline V gene has CDR1 SNHLY and CDR2 FYNNEI. The CDR3 has 13 residues. The V end was cut by 3 bases, the J end by 9 bases, with 12 bases between. The CDR3, as DNA: TGTGCCAGCAGTGAGGGGGCCTCGGGGCCCCAGCATTTT. Protein product: CASSEGASGPQHF.

This clone was observed once. The genes are TRBV11-2 and TRBJ1-4; TRBD1 matches 7 bases. Germline V gives CDR1 SGHAT, CDR2 FQNNGV. V was pared by 1 base and J by 3 bases, with 2 bases of the junction left unmatched. The CDR3 is 15 amino acids. The CDR3 coding sequence is TGTGCCAGCAGCTTAGTTGGACAGGCTAATGAAAAACTGTTTTTT. Encoded protein: CASSLVGQANEKLFF.

The V and J genes are TRBV18 and TRBJ1-2; D perhaps matches TRBD1 (5 bases). This CDR3 comprises 16 residues. Germline CDR1 is KGHSH and CDR2 is LQKENI. Trimming removed 2 bases from V and 7 bases from J, with 20 bases in between. The CDR3 DNA reads TGTGCCAGCTCACCAGCGACAGCCCAGCCGGGTTTTGGCTACACCTTC. This codes for CASSPATAQPGFGYTF.

The rearrangement links TRBV11-2 to TRBJ1-2; tentatively, D is TRBD1 (6 bases). Germline V gene sequence: CDR1 SGHAT, CDR2 FQNNGV. Deletions cut 5 bases from V and 8 bases from J, with 30 bases between. The CDR3 is 18 residues long. The CDR3 coding sequence is TGTGCCAGCAGCCCCTCATTGGGACAAGGATCACCGGATGGAGGCTACACCTTC. Its protein product is CASSPSLGQGSPDGGYTF.

The chain links TRBV5-1 to TRBJ2-1, with a tentative D call TRBD2 (7 bases). The germline gives CDR1 SGHRS, CDR2 YFSETQ. CDR3 length equals 16 residues. Trimming shortened V by 2 bases and J by 7 bases, and 19 bases separated the two germline ends. CDR3 nucleotide sequence: TGCGCCAGCAGCTTACAGGGAGTTGAAGCGGGAAATGAGCAGTTCTTC. Its protein product is CASSLQGVEAGNEQFF.